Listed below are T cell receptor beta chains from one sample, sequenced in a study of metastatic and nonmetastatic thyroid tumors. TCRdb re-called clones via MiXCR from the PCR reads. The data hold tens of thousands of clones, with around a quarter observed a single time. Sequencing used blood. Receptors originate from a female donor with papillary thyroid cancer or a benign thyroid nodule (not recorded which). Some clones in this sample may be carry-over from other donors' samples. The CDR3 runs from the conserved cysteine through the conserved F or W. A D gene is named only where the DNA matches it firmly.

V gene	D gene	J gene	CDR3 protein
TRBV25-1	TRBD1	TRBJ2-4	CASSEASGQKNIQYF
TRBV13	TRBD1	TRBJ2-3	CASSSRGQGVTDTQYF
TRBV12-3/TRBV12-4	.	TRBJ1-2	CASSRQGSYSYTF
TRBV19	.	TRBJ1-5	CASSGRGLESNQPQHF
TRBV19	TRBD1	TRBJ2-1	CASRRDRGGNEQFF
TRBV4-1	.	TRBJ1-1	CASSQPRDPVLSEAFF
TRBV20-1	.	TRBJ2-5	CSAFPGRGETQYF
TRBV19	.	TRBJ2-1	CASSIIGSYNEQFF
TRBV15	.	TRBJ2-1	CATSRDNLREDNEQFF
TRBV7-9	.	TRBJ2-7	CASRIDRSHEQYF
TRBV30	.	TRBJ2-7	CAWRPGPIYEQYF
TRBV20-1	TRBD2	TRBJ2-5	CSARGSAGGRETQYF
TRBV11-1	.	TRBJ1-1	CASSSREAPRGTEAFF
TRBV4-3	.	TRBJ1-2	CASSQEKGAYYGYTF
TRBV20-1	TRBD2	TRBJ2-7	CSAPGLAGGRDRQYF
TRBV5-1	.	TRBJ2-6	CASSQGISGANVLTF
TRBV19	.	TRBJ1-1	CASSGAGTGNTEAFF
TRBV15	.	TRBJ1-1	CATRINKPGDTEAFF
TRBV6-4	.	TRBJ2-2	CASSVDVLAGAGELFF
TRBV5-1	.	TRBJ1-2	CASIGTSYGYTF
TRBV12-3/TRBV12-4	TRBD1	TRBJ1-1	CASRPDRAGTEAFF
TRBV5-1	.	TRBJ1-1	CASSGWGVGTEAFF
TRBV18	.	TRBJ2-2	CASSAERPQRPGELFF
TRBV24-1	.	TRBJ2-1	CATSRWGAHNEQFF
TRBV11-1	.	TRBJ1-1	CASSRTLKLENTEAFF
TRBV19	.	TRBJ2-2	CASRRERNTGELFF
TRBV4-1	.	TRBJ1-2	CASSPNPGTQSYGYTF
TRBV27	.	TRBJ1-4	CASSRGIATNEKLFF